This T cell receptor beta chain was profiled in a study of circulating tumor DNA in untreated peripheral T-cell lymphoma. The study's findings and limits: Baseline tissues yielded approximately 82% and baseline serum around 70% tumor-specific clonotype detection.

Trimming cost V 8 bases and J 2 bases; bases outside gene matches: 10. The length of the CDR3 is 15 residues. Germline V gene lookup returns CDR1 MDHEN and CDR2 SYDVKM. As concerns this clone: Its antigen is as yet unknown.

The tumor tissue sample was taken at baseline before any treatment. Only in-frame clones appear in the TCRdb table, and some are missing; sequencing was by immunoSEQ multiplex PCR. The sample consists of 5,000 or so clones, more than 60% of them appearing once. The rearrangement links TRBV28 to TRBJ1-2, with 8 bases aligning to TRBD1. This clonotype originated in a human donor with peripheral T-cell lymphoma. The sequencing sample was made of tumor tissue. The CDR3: CASRLLDRVNYGYTF. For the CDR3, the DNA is TGTGCCAGCCGTCTTTTGGACAGGGTCAACTATGGCTACACCTTC.